The 25 T cell receptor beta chains given below trace back to one sample, sequenced in a study of radiotherapy plus CTLA-4 blockade in lung cancer. The assay was immunoSEQ multiplex PCR, and TCRdb's table has in-frame clones only and misses some. The sample shows approximately 99,000 clones, about 90% of them seen only once. This specimen consisted of peripheral blood, obtained from a patient treated with radiotherapy plus ipilimumab. The origin of the receptors is a human donor with non-small cell lung cancer that progressed on radiotherapy plus ipilimumab.

V gene TRBV7-9 combines with J gene TRBJ1-1, with a tentative D call TRBD1 (5 bases). Germline V gene data show CDR1 as SEHNR and CDR2 as FQNEAQ (reference sequence). V lost 5 bases and J 5 bases, leaving 12 bases between the germline ends. This CDR3 comprises 13 residues. The CDR3 sequence: CASSRQRRTEAFF. Here the CDR3 DNA reads TGTGCCAGCAGCCGACAGAGACGAACTGAAGCTTTCTTT.

The V call is TRBV18, the J call TRBJ2-5, with 8 bases that match TRBD2. CDR1 and CDR2 (germline): KGHSH, LQKENI. The junction had 7 bases not matched to a gene; V was cut back by 3 bases and J by 4 bases. The CDR3 length is 15 residues. CDR3: CASSPPSGRAETQYF. The CDR3 nucleotides are TGTGCCAGCTCACCGCCCTCCGGGAGGGCAGAGACCCAGTACTTC.

The chain employs TRBV27 and TRBJ2-6; 10 positions agree with TRBD2. With 6 bases clipped from V and 1 base from J, the junction kept 9 bases outside the gene matches. Germline V lookup: CDR1 MNHEY, CDR2 SMNVEV (reference sequence). The CDR3 sequence is 18 residues long. As DNA, the CDR3 is TGTGCCAGCAGACCGACCGGGACTAGCGTGTCTGGGGCCAACGTCCTGACTTTC. It is translated as CASRPTGTSVSGANVLTF.

The chain links TRBV20-1 to TRBJ1-2, with D possibly being TRBD1 (6 bases). From germline, CDR1 is DFQATT and CDR2 SNEGSKA (reference sequence). The V and J ends lost 4 bases and 8 bases respectively, with 11 bases between them. This CDR3 comprises 11 residues. The CDR3 sequence is CSAIRQVGYTF. The DNA of the CDR3 is TGCAGTGCTATCAGACAGGTCGGCTACACCTTC.

The chain carries TRBV2 and TRBJ1-2; 7 nucleotides agree with TRBD1. With 6 bases clipped from V and 4 bases from J, the junction kept 11 bases outside the gene matches. Germline V gene lookup returns CDR1 SNHLY and CDR2 FYNNEI. The CDR3 totals 15 residues. In nucleotides, the CDR3 is TGTGCCAGCAGCGGAACGGACAGGAGGGGCTATGGCTACACCTTC. Residues: CASSGTDRRGYGYTF.

The V and J genes are TRBV7-2 and TRBJ1-2; D not certain. In germline, CDR1 is SGHTA, CDR2 FQGNSA. Trimming pared 5 bases from V and 0 bases from J, leaving 16 bases between. The CDR3 length is 16 residues. The CDR3 spells CASSPPDLGANYGYTF. The CDR3 DNA reads TGTGCCAGCAGCCCCCCAGATCTGGGAGCTAACTATGGCTACACCTTC. The entire variable domain, with the rest obtained from reference TRBV7-2 and TRBJ1-2, is as follows: GAGVSQSPSNKVTEKGKDVELRCDPISGHTALYWYRQSLGQGLEFLIYFQGNSAPDKSGLPSDRFSAERTGGSVSTLTIQRTQQEDSAVYLCASSPPDLGANYGYTFGSGTRLTVV.

J is TRBJ1-4 and V is TRBV5-1, with 12 positions matching TRBD1. Germline CDR1 is SGHRS and CDR2 is YFSETQ. J lost 2 bases, V lost 4 bases, and 3 bases had no gene match. The CDR3 extends over 16 amino acids. As DNA, the CDR3 is TGCGCCAGCAGCCCGGGACAGGGGGCCACTAATGAAAAACTGTTTTTT. It translates to CASSPGQGATNEKLFF. Full variable domain (remainder filled in from reference TRBV5-1 and TRBJ1-4): KAGVTQTPRYLIKTRGQQVTLSCSPISGHRSVSWYQQTPGQGLQFLFEYFSETQRNKGNFPGRFSGRQFSNSRSEMNVSTLELGDSALYLCASSPGQGATNEKLFFGSGTQLSVL.

The V and J genes are TRBV7-9 and TRBJ1-1; TRBD1 matches 7 bases. The germline gives CDR1 SEHNR, CDR2 FQNEAQ (reference sequence). The CDR3 has 13 amino acids. With 6 bases clipped from V and 4 bases from J, the junction kept 5 bases outside the gene matches. CDR3 protein: CASRETGFTEAFF. The CDR3 nucleotides are TGTGCCAGCAGAGAGACAGGGTTCACTGAAGCTTTCTTT.

The gene calls are TRBV2 and TRBJ1-2; D unresolved. This CDR3 has 14 residues. The germline V gene encodes CDR1 SNHLY and CDR2 FYNNEI. Trimming removed 9 bases at V and 4 bases at J, with 18 bases between. CDR3 nucleotides: TGTGCCAGGGGATCCACGAGGCACCCCTATGGCTACACCTTC. This translates into CARGSTRHPYGYTF. The full variable domain, rest sourced from reference TRBV2 and TRBJ1-2, is EPEVTQTPSHQVTQMGQEVILRCVPISNHLYFYWYRQILGQKVEFLVSFYNNEISEKSEIFDDQFSVERPDGSNFTLKIRSTKLEDSAMYFCARGSTRHPYGYTFGSGTRLTVV.

The chain links TRBV19 to TRBJ2-2, with 15 bases lining up with TRBD2. Germline CDR1 reads LNHDA; CDR2 reads SQIVND (reference sequence). V lost 5 bases and J lost 4; bases outside the gene matches: 2. The CDR3 spans 16 residues. The CDR3 spells CASSLGLAGGTGELFF. In DNA form, the CDR3 reads TGTGCCAGTAGTCTGGGACTAGCGGGAGGCACCGGGGAGCTGTTTTTT.

This clone was picked up a small number of times. The chain links TRBV2 to TRBJ2-2, with 12 bases aligning to TRBD2. V shed 6 bases and J 6 bases; nucleotides not matched to a gene: 5. CDR1 and CDR2 from the germline V gene are SNHLY and FYNNEI. CDR3 length: 15 residues. The CDR3 is CASRALAGGAGELFF. CDR3 nucleotides: TGTGCCAGCAGGGCCCTAGCGGGAGGGGCCGGGGAGCTGTTTTTT.

Details on this clone: Other DNA sequences in the same sample also yield this CDR3. The DNA of the CDR3 is TGTGCCAGCTCAAACACCGGGGAGCTGTTTTTT. Amino acid sequence: CASSNTGELFF. This chain joins TRBV27 and TRBJ2-2; D uncertain. Trimming removed 8 bases from V and 2 bases from J, with 3 bases in between. CDR3 length equals 11 residues. Germline lookup yields CDR1 MNHEY and CDR2 SMNVEV (reference sequence).

The chain uses TRBV5-1 and TRBJ2-2; 13 bases are a match to TRBD2. The CDR3 contains 18 residues. J was trimmed by 7 bases and V by 4 bases; bases with no gene match: 13. Germline V CDR1 and CDR2: SGHRS, YFSETQ. The CDR3 reads CASSHTPGLAGSGGELFF. CDR3 nucleotides: TGCGCCAGCAGCCATACCCCGGGACTAGCGGGATCGGGCGGGGAGCTGTTTTTT.

This chain connects TRBV7-8 to TRBJ2-7; perhaps D is TRBD1 or TRBD2 (5 bases each). Trimming stripped 2 bases from V and 4 bases from J, with 15 bases between. The CDR3 runs to 15 residues. The germline gives CDR1 SGHVS, CDR2 FQNEAQ. The CDR3 nucleotides are TGTGCCAGCAGCTTAAAAACGAGTGGGGGATACGAGCAGTACTTC. Translated, it gives CASSLKTSGGYEQYF.

This clone was seen just once. This chain uses TRBV6-6 with TRBJ2-1, with D perhaps matching TRBD2 (6 bases). The CDR3 spans 15 residues. V gave up 2 bases and J gave up 10 bases, with 18 bases separating them. Germline V gene lookup returns CDR1 MNHNY and CDR2 SVGAGI (reference sequence). The CDR3 DNA reads TGTGCCAGCAGTTACGTTTCGGGACTCCTGAGGGAGCAGTTCTTC. Protein sequence: CASSYVSGLLREQFF.

The chain couples TRBV5-5 to TRBJ2-7, with D unresolved. The germline V gene has CDR1 SGHKS and CDR2 YYEKEE (reference sequence). The CDR3 contains 11 residues. Trimming cost V 2 bases and J 2 bases, with 2 bases left between them. CDR3 nucleotides: TGTGCCAGCAGCTTCACCTACGAGCAGTACTTC. Its protein is CASSFTYEQYF.

This sequence joins TRBV15 and TRBJ1-4; D is unclear. CDR1 and CDR2 (germline): LNHNV, YYDKDF (reference sequence). This CDR3 spans 14 amino acids. V was clipped by 5 bases and J by 6 bases, with 13 bases between them. CDR3 in DNA: TGTGCCACCAGCCACCGGGCTTTGGATGAAAAACTGTTTTTT. Its translation is CATSHRALDEKLFF.

V is TRBV6-1 and J is TRBJ1-2; TRBD1 matches at 11 bases. The CDR3 totals 15 residues. The germline V gene encodes CDR1 MNHNS and CDR2 SASEGT. After removal of 3 bases from V and 6 bases from J, the junction contained 6 bases not matched to a gene. The CDR3 DNA sequence: TGTGCCAGCAGTGAGGACAGGGGGCTGTTAGATGGCTACACCTTC. The encoded protein is CASSEDRGLLDGYTF.

The chain couples TRBV6-5 to TRBJ2-2; D is undetermined. This CDR3 has 13 amino acids. V gave up 4 bases and J gave up 1 base, with 4 bases separating them. CDR1 and CDR2 (germline): MNHEY, SVGAGI. Here the CDR3 reads CASSSGNTGELFF. The CDR3 bases are TGTGCCAGCAGTTCGGGGAACACCGGGGAGCTGTTTTTT.

This clone was detected only once. The chain links TRBV5-4 to TRBJ2-1; 11 bases are shared with TRBD2. The CDR3 runs to 15 residues. The germline gives CDR1 SGHNT, CDR2 YYREEE (reference sequence). V lost 0 bases to trimming and J lost 9 bases; unmatched junction nucleotides: 5. As DNA, the CDR3 is TGTGCCAGCAGCTTGGAGGCTAGCGGGAGGAGTGAGCAGTTCTTC. Translating gives CASSLEASGRSEQFF.

The CDR3 coding sequence is TGTGCCAGCAGCTTAATAGGCAGGGACTACGGGGAGCTGTTTTTT. Translating gives CASSLIGRDYGELFF. The chain joins TRBV7-3 to TRBJ2-2, with 7 bases identical to TRBD2. Germline CDR1 is SGHTA and CDR2 is FQGTGA. The junction had 6 bases not matched to a gene; V was cut back by 1 base and J by 7 bases. This CDR3 has 15 residues.

The chain has TRBV9 and TRBJ2-2, with a weak D call TRBD2 (5 bases). This CDR3 is 15 amino acids long. Germline-derived CDR1 and CDR2 are SGDLS and YYNGEE. The germline V and J ends were trimmed by 5 bases and 1 base, with 12 bases remaining between them. This chain's CDR3 is CASSVTGLNTGELFF. CDR3 in DNA: TGTGCCAGCAGTGTAACCGGACTGAACACCGGGGAGCTGTTTTTT.

This chain connects TRBV27 to TRBJ2-7; D is unresolved. Trimming took 4 bases from V and 4 from J, leaving 14 bases between them. The CDR3 is 14 amino acids. The germline CDR1 and CDR2 sequences are MNHEY and SMNVEV (reference sequence). The CDR3 sequence: CASSSNPSIYEQYF. CDR3 bases: TGTGCCAGCAGTTCGAACCCCTCGATATACGAGCAGTACTTC.

The chain employs TRBV19 and TRBJ1-1; a weak D match, TRBD1 (6 bases). V was shortened by 3 bases and J by 0 bases, with 17 bases between the two germline ends. Germline loops: CDR1 LNHDA, CDR2 SQIVND (reference sequence). The CDR3 consists of 17 residues. The CDR3 nucleotides read TGTGCCAGTAGTATTTCCATACAGGGTTTTATGAACACTGAAGCTTTCTTT. Encoded protein: CASSISIQGFMNTEAFF.

The chain joins TRBV5-1 to TRBJ1-1; D is perhaps TRBD1 (6 bases). V lost 0 bases, J lost 3 bases, and 15 bases lay in between. The V gene's germline CDR1 is SGHRS and CDR2 YFSETQ. The CDR3 covers 16 residues. Written as DNA, the CDR3 is TGCGCCAGCAGCTTGGCCGGGGGGCTTAGGGACACTGAAGCTTTCTTT. Translated, it gives CASSLAGGLRDTEAFF.